The rows below give T cell receptor beta chains drawn from one sample of a study of blood T cell repertoires in COVID-19. Clones were read by immunoSEQ multiplex PCR, and TCRdb kept only the in-frame ones, dropping some. The repertoire has roughly 270,000 clones, 65% to 90% of them found once; the top ten carry less than 6.5%. Sequences were obtained from peripheral blood. The receptors here all came from a man aged 50 to 59 with active or convalescent COVID-19. Both conserved end residues are part of each CDR3. The order of the fields is J gene, V gene, clone size, D gene, CDR3 DNA, CDR3 protein. D genes are given only for firm matches. For some rows the clone size is stated as once, few or many, or as a class when expanded; others skip it.

j_call: TRBJ1-1
v_call: TRBV28
clone_size: NA
d_call: TRBD1
cdr3_nt: TGTGCCAGCAGTTTAGGACAGGCGCGACCTGAAGCTTTCTTT
cdr3_aa: CASSLGQARPEAFF

j_call: TRBJ2-3
v_call: TRBV2
clone_size: NA
d_call: NA
cdr3_nt: TGTGCCAGCAGCTGGTATCAGGGAAATCCAGATACGCAGTATTTT
cdr3_aa: CASSWYQGNPDTQYF

j_call: TRBJ2-3
v_call: TRBV5-4
clone_size: NA
d_call: TRBD2
cdr3_nt: TGTGCCAGCAGCGGAACTAGCGGGAGGGTGCCAGATACGCAGTATTTT
cdr3_aa: CASSGTSGRVPDTQYF

j_call: TRBJ2-7
v_call: TRBV4-2
clone_size: NA
d_call: TRBD2
cdr3_nt: TGTGCCAGCAGCCAGGGACTAGCGGGAGCCTACGAGCAGTACTTC
cdr3_aa: CASSQGLAGAYEQYF

j_call: TRBJ2-7
v_call: TRBV7-6
clone_size: NA
d_call: TRBD2
cdr3_nt: TGTGCCAGCAGCTCCCCGACTAGCGGGAACTACGAGCAGTACTTC
cdr3_aa: CASSSPTSGNYEQYF

j_call: TRBJ2-1
v_call: TRBV6-4
clone_size: once
d_call: TRBD2
cdr3_nt: TGTGCCAGCAGTGATACACTAGCGGGGGGGAAGGATGAGCAGTTCTTC
cdr3_aa: CASSDTLAGGKDEQFF

j_call: TRBJ2-6
v_call: TRBV9
clone_size: NA
d_call: NA
cdr3_nt: TGTGCCAGCAGCGAGTCCGGGATACCCTCCCTCTCTGGGGCCAACGTCCTGACTTTC
cdr3_aa: CASSESGIPSLSGANVLTF

j_call: TRBJ1-5
v_call: TRBV6-2/TRBV6-3
clone_size: NA
d_call: NA
cdr3_nt: TGTGCCAGCAGTCCCGACGATAGCCATCAGCCCCAGCATTTT
cdr3_aa: CASSPDDSHQPQHF

j_call: TRBJ2-7
v_call: TRBV3-1/TRBV3-2
clone_size: NA
d_call: TRBD2
cdr3_nt: TGTGCCAGCAGCCTACAAGGGTTTCCGGGACTAGCCTCCCACGAGCAGTACTTC
cdr3_aa: CASSLQGFPGLASHEQYF

j_call: TRBJ2-7
v_call: TRBV2
clone_size: few
d_call: TRBD1
cdr3_nt: TGTGCCAGCAGCCTTAGGGTGCTCCCGGGACAGGGGAACGAGCAGTACTTC
cdr3_aa: CASSLRVLPGQGNEQYF

j_call: TRBJ2-7
v_call: TRBV4-1
clone_size: NA
d_call: NA
cdr3_nt: TGCGCCAGCAGCCAGGGTGTCAATCGGGATTCAAGTCTTGGCTACGAGCAGTACTTC
cdr3_aa: CASSQGVNRDSSLGYEQYF

j_call: TRBJ1-1
v_call: TRBV11-2
clone_size: NA
d_call: TRBD1
cdr3_nt: TGTGCCAGCAGCTTACAGGGGGCCTCGGTGAACACTGAAGCTTTCTTT
cdr3_aa: CASSLQGASVNTEAFF

j_call: TRBJ2-2
v_call: TRBV9
clone_size: NA
d_call: NA
cdr3_nt: TGTGCCAGCAGCGTAGGTAGGGCAGGGGTCAACACCGGGGAGCTGTTTTTT
cdr3_aa: CASSVGRAGVNTGELFF

j_call: TRBJ1-1
v_call: TRBV6-5
clone_size: few
d_call: NA
cdr3_nt: TGTGCCAGCAGTTACGACAGAAGGAACACTGAAGCTTTCTTT
cdr3_aa: CASSYDRRNTEAFF

j_call: TRBJ1-2
v_call: TRBV18
clone_size: NA
d_call: NA
cdr3_nt: TGTGCCAGCTCACCCCGCCAGAGCGCGGGCTACACCTTC
cdr3_aa: CASSPRQSAGYTF

j_call: TRBJ2-3
v_call: TRBV29-1
clone_size: few
d_call: TRBD2
cdr3_nt: TGCAGCGTCGCCCGGGGGGGAACTAGCACAGATACGCAGTATTTT
cdr3_aa: CSVARGGTSTDTQYF

j_call: TRBJ2-1
v_call: TRBV5-1
clone_size: NA
d_call: TRBD2
cdr3_nt: TGCGCCAGCAGCTCGACTAGCGGCTCCTACAATGAGCAGTTCTTC
cdr3_aa: CASSSTSGSYNEQFF

j_call: TRBJ1-4
v_call: TRBV15
clone_size: NA
d_call: NA
cdr3_nt: TGTGCCACCAGCGTTCGGACCGGAGAGGGAGAAAAACTGTTTTTT
cdr3_aa: CATSVRTGEGEKLFF

j_call: TRBJ2-1
v_call: TRBV5-6
clone_size: NA
d_call: TRBD2
cdr3_nt: TGTGCCAGCAGCTGGAGAACTAGCGGGAGCAAGTCTAGTGAGCAGTTCTTC
cdr3_aa: CASSWRTSGSKSSEQFF

j_call: TRBJ2-1
v_call: TRBV4-1
clone_size: NA
d_call: TRBD2
cdr3_nt: TGCGCCAGCACCCTAAAGGCTAGCGGGTTTTCTTACAATGAGCAGTTCTTC
cdr3_aa: CASTLKASGFSYNEQFF

j_call: TRBJ1-6
v_call: TRBV6-5
clone_size: few
d_call: TRBD1
cdr3_nt: TGTGCCAGCAGCCTGGGCAGGGGGGACTCACCCCTCCACTTT
cdr3_aa: CASSLGRGDSPLHF

j_call: TRBJ2-2
v_call: TRBV7-6
clone_size: NA
d_call: TRBD2
cdr3_nt: TGTGCCAGCAGCTTAGAAGGGACTAGCCTTGGTGCCGGGGAGCTGTTTTTT
cdr3_aa: CASSLEGTSLGAGELFF

j_call: TRBJ1-2
v_call: TRBV4-2
clone_size: few
d_call: NA
cdr3_nt: TGTGCCAGCAGCCAAGAGGGGGCAGGGGATTATGGCTACACCTTC
cdr3_aa: CASSQEGAGDYGYTF

j_call: TRBJ1-2
v_call: TRBV6-6
clone_size: NA
d_call: TRBD1
cdr3_nt: TGTGCCAGCAGTCGAGGGACAGTGATACAAGCTAACTATGGCTACACCTTC
cdr3_aa: CASSRGTVIQANYGYTF

j_call: TRBJ2-1
v_call: TRBV7-9
clone_size: NA
d_call: NA
cdr3_nt: TGTGCCAGCAGCTTAGGGCACGGGGGTAGTCGGATCGATGAGCAGTTCTTC
cdr3_aa: CASSLGHGGSRIDEQFF

j_call: TRBJ2-3
v_call: TRBV4-1
clone_size: NA
d_call: NA
cdr3_nt: TGCGCCAGCAGCCAAGTCGGGGGTTCAGATACGCAGTATTTT
cdr3_aa: CASSQVGGSDTQYF

j_call: TRBJ2-3
v_call: TRBV7-3
clone_size: NA
d_call: TRBD1
cdr3_nt: TGTGCCAGCAGCCCAGGGGGCGCAAATACGCAGTATTTT
cdr3_aa: CASSPGGANTQYF

j_call: TRBJ2-5
v_call: TRBV11-2
clone_size: NA
d_call: TRBD2
cdr3_nt: TGTGCCAGCAGCGAACTAGCGCCTAAAGAGACCCAGTACTTC
cdr3_aa: CASSELAPKETQYF

j_call: TRBJ1-3
v_call: TRBV2
clone_size: NA
d_call: TRBD1
cdr3_nt: TGTGCCAGCAGAGCCGGGACAGGTCGATACACCATATATTTT
cdr3_aa: CASRAGTGRYTIYF

j_call: TRBJ1-6
v_call: TRBV7-9
clone_size: once
d_call: TRBD1
cdr3_nt: TGTGCCAGCAGCTTAGGACAGGGTGGGTCACCCCTCCACTTT
cdr3_aa: CASSLGQGGSPLHF

j_call: TRBJ1-1
v_call: TRBV18
clone_size: NA
d_call: NA
cdr3_nt: TGTGCCAGCTCACCACAAGCAGGACATGAAGCTTTCTTT
cdr3_aa: CASSPQAGHEAFF

j_call: TRBJ2-2
v_call: TRBV30
clone_size: NA
d_call: TRBD1
cdr3_nt: TGTGCCTGGGGGGGTCAGGGGGCCACCGGGGAGCTGTTTTTT
cdr3_aa: CAWGGQGATGELFF

j_call: TRBJ1-1
v_call: TRBV18
clone_size: NA
d_call: NA
cdr3_nt: TGTGCCAGCTCACCACTCTACAGGAACACTGAAGCTTTCTTT
cdr3_aa: CASSPLYRNTEAFF

j_call: TRBJ2-7
v_call: TRBV7-8
clone_size: NA
d_call: NA
cdr3_nt: TGTGCCAGCAGCTCACAAGGGGGGGCTAGTGAGCAGTACTTC
cdr3_aa: CASSSQGGASEQYF

j_call: TRBJ2-3
v_call: TRBV11-2
clone_size: NA
d_call: TRBD1
cdr3_nt: TGTGCCAGCAGCTTAGGGCACAGGGGGCGGGTGGTCACAGATACGCAGTATTTT
cdr3_aa: CASSLGHRGRVVTDTQYF

j_call: TRBJ1-2
v_call: TRBV18
clone_size: NA
d_call: NA
cdr3_nt: TGTGCCAGCTCGGGCCAGAGGGCCAACTATGGCTACACCTTC
cdr3_aa: CASSGQRANYGYTF

j_call: TRBJ2-2
v_call: TRBV5-1
clone_size: NA
d_call: TRBD2
cdr3_nt: TGCGCCAGCAGCGGTTCCGGGAGGACAAACACCGGGGAGCTGTTTTTT
cdr3_aa: CASSGSGRTNTGELFF

j_call: TRBJ1-5
v_call: TRBV6-2/TRBV6-3
clone_size: NA
d_call: NA
cdr3_nt: TGTGCCAGCAGTTCTACAGTGTATCAGCCCCAGCATTTT
cdr3_aa: CASSSTVYQPQHF

j_call: TRBJ2-7
v_call: TRBV14
clone_size: NA
d_call: TRBD1
cdr3_nt: TGTGCCAGCCAACGACAGGGGGCTAAAGAGCAGTACTTC
cdr3_aa: CASQRQGAKEQYF

j_call: TRBJ2-7
v_call: TRBV7-6
clone_size: NA
d_call: NA
cdr3_nt: TGTGCCAGCAGCGCCACAGGAAGGGGCTACGAGCAGTACTTC
cdr3_aa: CASSATGRGYEQYF

j_call: TRBJ1-1
v_call: TRBV25-1
clone_size: once
d_call: NA
cdr3_nt: TGTGCCAGCAGTGAACTTAAGGGGGAGAGCACTGAAGCTTTCTTT
cdr3_aa: CASSELKGESTEAFF

j_call: TRBJ1-2
v_call: TRBV30
clone_size: few
d_call: TRBD1
cdr3_nt: TGTGCCTGGAGTGTACTCGGACAGGCCAGGGGTAACTATGGCTACACCTTC
cdr3_aa: CAWSVLGQARGNYGYTF

j_call: TRBJ2-1
v_call: TRBV19
clone_size: NA
d_call: TRBD2
cdr3_nt: TGTGCCAGTAGTGTCCCTAGCGGTGGATCCTACAATGAGCAGTTCTTC
cdr3_aa: CASSVPSGGSYNEQFF

j_call: TRBJ2-2
v_call: TRBV4-1
clone_size: NA
d_call: NA
cdr3_nt: TGCGCCAGCAGCCAAGCTACTATAAACACCGGGGAGCTGTTTTTT
cdr3_aa: CASSQATINTGELFF